This T cell receptor beta chain originates from a study of OX40 agonist ivuxolimab in advanced cancers. The protocol was immunoSEQ multiplex PCR, while the TCRdb copy is restricted to in-frame clones and leaves out a portion. The sample yields tens of thousands of clones, more than 75% seen once. The ends lost 0 bases at V and 4 bases at J; junction bases unmatched: 7. Germline V gives CDR1 SGDLS, CDR2 YYNGEE. The length of the CDR3 is 16 residues. The receptor comes from an adult with an advanced solid tumor such as melanoma, head and neck, liver or kidney cancer. The material sequenced was CD4+ or CD8+ T cells sorted from blood, taken in a trial of the OX40 agonist ivuxolimab. The chain is built from TRBV9 and TRBJ2-3, with 8 bases fitting TRBD1. The CDR3 here is CASSVGAGGGSDTQYF. The CDR3 DNA reads TGTGCCAGCAGCGTAGGTGCAGGGGGCGGATCAGATACGCAGTATTTT.